Listed below are T cell receptor beta chains from one sample, sequenced in a study of OX40 agonist ivuxolimab in advanced cancers. Generated by immunoSEQ multiplex PCR, the TCRdb table keeps only in-frame clones and is missing some. The sample lists tens of thousands of clones; about 80% were seen once. The specimen comprised CD4+ or CD8+ T cells sorted from blood, sampled in a trial of the OX40 agonist ivuxolimab. These receptors all come from an adult with an advanced solid tumor such as melanoma, head and neck, liver or kidney cancer. CDR3s include the opening cysteine and the closing phenylalanine or tryptophan. Each record gives: clone size, V gene, D gene, J gene, CDR3 DNA, CDR3 protein. A D gene is named only where the DNA matches it firmly. Size tells how often a clone was seen (once, few, many) or the class of an expanded clone, and some rows leave it out.

clone size: -
V gene: TRBV28
D gene: -
J gene: TRBJ1-1
CDR3 DNA: TGTGCCAGCAGTTCGGACGGTTTGAACACTGAAGCTTTCTTT
CDR3 protein: CASSSDGLNTEAFF

clone size: -
V gene: TRBV5-1
D gene: -
J gene: TRBJ1-2
CDR3 DNA: TGCGCCAGCAGCTTGGAGGCCAACTATGGCTACACCTTC
CDR3 protein: CASSLEANYGYTF

clone size: -
V gene: TRBV4-2
D gene: TRBD2
J gene: TRBJ2-3
CDR3 DNA: TGTGCCAGCAGCCGGGTGTCAGGGAGCGGGGCTAGCACAGATACGCAGTATTTT
CDR3 protein: CASSRVSGSGASTDTQYF

clone size: -
V gene: TRBV5-5
D gene: -
J gene: TRBJ2-1
CDR3 DNA: TGTGCCAGCAGCTTGTTCCACGGTAGCTCCTACAATGAGCAGTTCTTC
CDR3 protein: CASSLFHGSSYNEQFF

clone size: -
V gene: TRBV5-4
D gene: -
J gene: TRBJ2-2
CDR3 DNA: TGTGCCAGCAGCTTAGAGGGGACGTACACCGGGGAGCTGTTTTTT
CDR3 protein: CASSLEGTYTGELFF

clone size: -
V gene: TRBV21-1
D gene: -
J gene: TRBJ1-2
CDR3 DNA: TGTGCCAGCAGCAGCGACCGATTGGACGGGAAAGATGGCTACACCTTC
CDR3 protein: CASSSDRLDGKDGYTF

clone size: -
V gene: TRBV15
D gene: -
J gene: TRBJ1-3
CDR3 DNA: TGTGCCACCAGCAGAGAACCCCCAAACACCATATATTTT
CDR3 protein: CATSREPPNTIYF

clone size: -
V gene: TRBV19
D gene: TRBD2
J gene: TRBJ2-2
CDR3 DNA: TGTGCCAGTAGTAGCGGCGGGGGGGCCGGGAGGGAGCTGTTTTTT
CDR3 protein: CASSSGGGAGRELFF

clone size: -
V gene: TRBV7-9
D gene: -
J gene: TRBJ1-4
CDR3 DNA: TGTGCCAGCAGCTTAGGGGACGGAAATGAAAAACTGTTTTTT
CDR3 protein: CASSLGDGNEKLFF

clone size: -
V gene: TRBV2
D gene: TRBD2
J gene: TRBJ2-5
CDR3 DNA: TGTGCCAGCAGTCAACGCGGGACTAGCGGGGGTCAAGAGACCCAGTACTTC
CDR3 protein: CASSQRGTSGGQETQYF

clone size: -
V gene: TRBV4-3
D gene: TRBD1
J gene: TRBJ2-7
CDR3 DNA: TGCGCCAGCAGCCTAGGACAGGGCCTCTACGAGCAGTACTTC
CDR3 protein: CASSLGQGLYEQYF

clone size: -
V gene: TRBV9
D gene: TRBD1
J gene: TRBJ2-1
CDR3 DNA: TGTGCCAGCAGCGGCACAGGGGGCAATGAGCAGTTCTTC
CDR3 protein: CASSGTGGNEQFF

clone size: -
V gene: TRBV5-1
D gene: -
J gene: TRBJ1-1
CDR3 DNA: TGCGCCAGCAGCTTGGCCCGACGGAACACTGAAGCTTTCTTT
CDR3 protein: CASSLARRNTEAFF

clone size: -
V gene: TRBV6-6
D gene: -
J gene: TRBJ2-5
CDR3 DNA: TGTGCCAGCAGCTTCGAAGGGGAAGAGACCCAGTACTTC
CDR3 protein: CASSFEGEETQYF

clone size: -
V gene: TRBV5-6
D gene: TRBD1
J gene: TRBJ2-3
CDR3 DNA: TGTGCCAGCAGCTCATCCGGGACAGGCGACACAGATACGCAGTATTTT
CDR3 protein: CASSSSGTGDTDTQYF

clone size: -
V gene: TRBV9
D gene: TRBD1
J gene: TRBJ1-1
CDR3 DNA: TGTGCCAGCAGCGGACCGACAGGGCGGGGCACTGAAGCTTTCTTT
CDR3 protein: CASSGPTGRGTEAFF

clone size: -
V gene: TRBV29-1
D gene: -
J gene: TRBJ1-1
CDR3 DNA: TGCAGCGCCGGACGGCTAAGGGACACTGAAGCTTTCTTT
CDR3 protein: CSAGRLRDTEAFF

clone size: once
V gene: TRBV4-1
D gene: -
J gene: TRBJ2-5
CDR3 DNA: TGCGCCAGCAGCCAAGGCGTACTCCAAGAGACCCAGTACTTC
CDR3 protein: CASSQGVLQETQYF

clone size: -
V gene: TRBV5-1
D gene: TRBD1
J gene: TRBJ2-2
CDR3 DNA: TGCGCCAGCAGCTTGGGGCAGGGGGCCGGGGAGCTGTTTTTT
CDR3 protein: CASSLGQGAGELFF

clone size: -
V gene: TRBV2
D gene: -
J gene: TRBJ1-5
CDR3 DNA: TGTGCCAGCAGCACCTCGGGCCAGCAGCCCCAGCATTTT
CDR3 protein: CASSTSGQQPQHF

clone size: -
V gene: TRBV11-2
D gene: TRBD1
J gene: TRBJ2-3
CDR3 DNA: TGTGCCAGCAAGGGGGACAGGGGCTTTAGCACAGATACGCAGTATTTT
CDR3 protein: CASKGDRGFSTDTQYF

clone size: -
V gene: TRBV5-1
D gene: TRBD1
J gene: TRBJ2-1
CDR3 DNA: TGCGCCAGCAGCGCCGGGACAGGCCTCGCCTACAATGAGCAGTTCTTC
CDR3 protein: CASSAGTGLAYNEQFF

clone size: -
V gene: TRBV1
D gene: -
J gene: TRBJ2-1
CDR3 DNA: TGCACCAGCAGCCAAACCGGGACACGGGGGGGCAATGAGCAGTTCTTC
CDR3 protein: CTSSQTGTRGGNEQFF

clone size: -
V gene: TRBV29-1
D gene: TRBD1
J gene: TRBJ2-1
CDR3 DNA: TGCAGCGTTGAGTGGGACAGGAGTTACAATGAGCAGTTCTTC
CDR3 protein: CSVEWDRSYNEQFF